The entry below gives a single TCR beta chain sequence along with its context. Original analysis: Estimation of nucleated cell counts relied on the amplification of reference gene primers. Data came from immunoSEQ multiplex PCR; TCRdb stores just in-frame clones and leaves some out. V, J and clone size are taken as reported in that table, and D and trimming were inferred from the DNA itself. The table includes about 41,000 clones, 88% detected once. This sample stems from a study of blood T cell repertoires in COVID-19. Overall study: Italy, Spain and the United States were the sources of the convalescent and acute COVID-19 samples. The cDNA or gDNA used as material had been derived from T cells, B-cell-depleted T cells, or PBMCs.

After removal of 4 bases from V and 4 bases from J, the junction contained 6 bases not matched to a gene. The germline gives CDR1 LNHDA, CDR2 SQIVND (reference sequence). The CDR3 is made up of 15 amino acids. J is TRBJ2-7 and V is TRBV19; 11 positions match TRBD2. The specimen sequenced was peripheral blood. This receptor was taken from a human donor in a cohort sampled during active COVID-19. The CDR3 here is CASSKQTSGSYEQYF. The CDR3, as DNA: TGTGCCAGTAGTAAGCAAACTAGCGGGAGTTACGAGCAGTACTTC.